The 5 T cell receptor beta chains below come from one sample, sequenced in a study of PD-1 blockade in classical Hodgkin lymphoma. The table came from immunoSEQ multiplex PCR; TCRdb's copy has only in-frame clones and leaves some out. Of some 21,000 clones in the sample, 70% to 85% are singletons; the top ten hold over 20%. All patients relapsed after autologous stem cell transplantation, and brentuximab vedotin exposure varied. The sample in question was peripheral blood mononuclear cells (PBMCs), obtained at baseline. The receptors were sampled from a human donor with classical Hodgkin lymphoma.

The J gene is TRBJ2-2, the V gene TRBV9; 9 positions agree with TRBD1. The CDR3 runs to 16 residues. Germline lookup yields CDR1 SGDLS and CDR2 YYNGEE. V lost 3 bases and J lost 2; bases outside the gene matches: 5. The CDR3 is CASSANRGLNTGELFF. CDR3 nucleotide sequence: TGTGCCAGCAGCGCCAACAGGGGGCTTAACACCGGGGAGCTGTTTTTT.

The CDR3 DNA reads TGTGCCAGTAGTATAGGCCTGGGGGGAGGGGGCCAAGAGACCCAGTACTTC. Its translation: CASSIGLGGGGQETQYF. The V and J genes are TRBV19 and TRBJ2-5; D might be TRBD2 (7 bases). Trimming took 1 base from V and 1 from J, leaving 16 bases between them. This CDR3 spans 17 amino acids. The germline CDR1 and CDR2 sequences are LNHDA and SQIVND (reference sequence).

V and J are TRBV7-6 and TRBJ2-2, with unresolved D. This CDR3 has 15 amino acids. The germline gives CDR1 SGHVS, CDR2 FNYEAQ. The V end was cut by 5 bases, the J end by 2 bases, with 12 bases between. CDR3 loop: CASSPLRENTGELFF. CDR3 coding DNA: TGTGCCAGCAGCCCGCTAAGGGAAAACACCGGGGAGCTGTTTTTT.

The chain links TRBV6-8 to TRBJ2-7; tentatively, D is TRBD1 (5 bases). The CDR3 has 11 residues. The germline V and J ends were trimmed by 5 bases and 7 bases, with 9 bases remaining between them. The germline V gene encodes CDR1 MNHGY and CDR2 SAAAGT. The CDR3 spells CASSDTGEQYF. CDR3 nucleotides: TGTGCCAGCAGTGATACAGGAGAGCAGTACTTC.

This chain links TRBV19 with TRBJ1-1; no definite D call. The CDR3 is made up of 12 amino acids. V gave up 6 bases and J gave up 1 base, with 6 bases separating them. Germline V gene lookup returns CDR1 LNHDA and CDR2 SQIVND (reference sequence). The CDR3: CASRWTNTEAFF. In nucleotides, the CDR3 is TGTGCCAGTAGATGGACGAACACTGAAGCTTTCTTT.